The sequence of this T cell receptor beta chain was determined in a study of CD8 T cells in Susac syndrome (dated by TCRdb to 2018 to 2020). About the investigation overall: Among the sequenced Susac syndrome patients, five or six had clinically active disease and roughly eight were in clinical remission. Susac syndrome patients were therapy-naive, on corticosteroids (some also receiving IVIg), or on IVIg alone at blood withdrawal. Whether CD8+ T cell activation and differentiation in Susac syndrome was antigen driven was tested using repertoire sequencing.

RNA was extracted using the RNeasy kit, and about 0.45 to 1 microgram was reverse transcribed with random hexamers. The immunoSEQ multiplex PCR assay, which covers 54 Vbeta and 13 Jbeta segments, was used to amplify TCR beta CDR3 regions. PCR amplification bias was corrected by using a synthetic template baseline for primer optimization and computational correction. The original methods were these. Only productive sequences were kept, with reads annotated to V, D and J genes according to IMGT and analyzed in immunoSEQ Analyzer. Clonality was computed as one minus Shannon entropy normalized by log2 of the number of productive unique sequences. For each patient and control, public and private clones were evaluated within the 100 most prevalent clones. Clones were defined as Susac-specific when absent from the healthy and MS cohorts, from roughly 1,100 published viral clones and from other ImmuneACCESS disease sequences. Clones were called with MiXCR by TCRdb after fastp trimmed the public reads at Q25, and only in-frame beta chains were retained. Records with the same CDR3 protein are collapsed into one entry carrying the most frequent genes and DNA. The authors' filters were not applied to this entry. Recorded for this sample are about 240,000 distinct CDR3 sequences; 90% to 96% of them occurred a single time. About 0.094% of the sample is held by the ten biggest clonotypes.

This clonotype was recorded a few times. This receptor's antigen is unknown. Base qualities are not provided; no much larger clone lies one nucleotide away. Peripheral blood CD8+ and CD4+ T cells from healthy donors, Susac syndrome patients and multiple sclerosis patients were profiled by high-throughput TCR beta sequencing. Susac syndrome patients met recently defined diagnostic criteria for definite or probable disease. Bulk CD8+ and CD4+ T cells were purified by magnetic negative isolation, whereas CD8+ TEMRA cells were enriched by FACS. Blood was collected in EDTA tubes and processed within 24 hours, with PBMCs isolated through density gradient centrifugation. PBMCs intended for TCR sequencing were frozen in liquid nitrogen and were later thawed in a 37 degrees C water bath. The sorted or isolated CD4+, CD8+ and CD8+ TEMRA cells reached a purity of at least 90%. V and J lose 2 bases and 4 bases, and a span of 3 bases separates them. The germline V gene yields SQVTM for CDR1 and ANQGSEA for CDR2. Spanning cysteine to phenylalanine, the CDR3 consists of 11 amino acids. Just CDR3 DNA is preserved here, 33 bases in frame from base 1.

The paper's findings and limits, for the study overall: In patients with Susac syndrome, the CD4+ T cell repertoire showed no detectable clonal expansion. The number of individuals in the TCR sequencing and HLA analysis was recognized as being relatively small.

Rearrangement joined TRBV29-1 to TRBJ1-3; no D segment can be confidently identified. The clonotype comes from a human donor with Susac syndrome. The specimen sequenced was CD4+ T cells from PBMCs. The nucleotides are TGCAGCGTTGAACGGGGAAACACCATATATTTT. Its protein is CSVERGNTIYF.